Shown below are 22 T cell receptor beta chains from a single sample sequenced in a study of beta chain features in type 1 diabetes. cDNA synthesis used the whole RNA isolate, giving expressed TCRB sequences. TCRdb's table, derived via immunoSEQ multiplex PCR, lists solely in-frame clones and lacks some. The sample has approximately 260,000 clones, around 22% seen once; the top ten hold 0.012%. Whole-study findings and limits: People with Type 1 diabetes carried modestly yet significantly shorter TCRB CDR3s in all four CD4+ subsets.

These receptors have no known antigen. The specimen sequenced was naive CD4+ T cells from blood. These receptors originate from a woman younger than 45 with type 1 diabetes.

A few counts support this clone. The J gene is TRBJ1-2, the V gene TRBV19; 7 nucleotides align to TRBD1. Germline CDR1 is LNHDA and CDR2 is SQIVND (reference sequence). V trimming: 5 bases; J trimming: 6 bases; junction bases outside the gene matches: 6. The CDR3 totals 13 residues. The CDR3 loop reads CASSLTTGNGYTF. The CDR3 DNA is TGTGCCAGTAGTTTAACGACAGGGAATGGCTACACCTTC.

The gene calls are TRBV7-9 and TRBJ2-1; D might be TRBD2 (6 bases). Germline values: CDR1 SEHNR, CDR2 FQNEAQ (reference sequence). The CDR3 is 15 amino acids. Trimming pared 5 bases from V and 1 base from J, leaving 12 bases between. The CDR3 protein is CASSPFAGSYNEQFF. The CDR3 bases are TGTGCCAGCAGCCCTTTTGCGGGATCCTACAATGAGCAGTTCTTC.

This clone has more than one count but fewer than ten. The genes are TRBV4-1 and TRBJ2-5, with 9 bases fitting TRBD1. Germline V gene data show CDR1 as MGHRA and CDR2 as YSYEKL. The CDR3 length is 15 residues. With V trimmed by 3 bases and J by 3 bases, 5 bases remained unmatched. CDR3 DNA sequence: TGCGCCAGCAGCCACCTGGGACAGGGTGAAGAGACCCAGTACTTC. Protein: CASSHLGQGEETQYF.

The chain joins TRBV5-4 to TRBJ2-3; no definite D call. The CDR3 is made up of 13 amino acids. Germline V gene data show CDR1 as SGHNT and CDR2 as YYREEE (reference sequence). Trimming pared 0 bases from V and 5 bases from J, leaving 7 bases between. The CDR3 protein is CASSLDLVDTQYF. CDR3 nucleotides: TGTGCCAGCAGCTTGGACTTGGTAGATACGCAGTATTTT.

This sequence joins TRBV25-1 and TRBJ1-2; D unresolved. The CDR3 sequence is 12 residues long. Trimming stripped 1 base from V and 6 bases from J, with 6 bases between. Germline CDR1 MGHDK, CDR2 SYGVNS. In DNA, the CDR3 is TGTGCCAGCAGTGAATTCGGGGATGGCTACACCTTC. Residues: CASSEFGDGYTF.

This clone has just a few counts. The chain recombines TRBV6-5 with TRBJ2-1; 9 positions agree with TRBD1. Germline V gene data show CDR1 as MNHEY and CDR2 as SVGAGI. This CDR3 has 15 residues. With V trimmed by 2 bases and J by 9 bases, 8 bases remained unmatched. The CDR3 loop is CASSYGTGLGFEQFF. The DNA of the CDR3 is TGTGCCAGCAGTTACGGGACAGGGCTGGGATTTGAGCAGTTCTTC.

The CDR3 spells CASSYSGLRQNEQYF. For the CDR3, the DNA is TGTGCCAGCAGTTATAGCGGGCTCAGGCAAAACGAGCAGTACTTC. The chain joins TRBV6-6 to TRBJ2-7, with 7 positions matching TRBD2. From germline, CDR1 is MNHNY and CDR2 SVGAGI (reference sequence). The CDR3 consists of 15 residues. Trimming removed 3 bases from V and 5 bases from J; junction bases left unmatched: 10.

The chain is built from TRBV30 and TRBJ2-7, with TRBD2 identical over 7 bases. J gave up 2 bases and V 2 bases, and 12 bases lay outside the gene matches. CDR3 size: 16 residues. Looked up from germline, CDR1 is GTSNPN and CDR2 is SVGIG (reference sequence). As DNA, the CDR3 is TGTGCCTGGAGTTTTAGCGGGTGGCTCAGTCCCTACGAGCAGTACTTC. Translating it yields CAWSFSGWLSPYEQYF.

This clone was observed a few times. The chain uses TRBV10-3 and TRBJ2-5, with D perhaps matching TRBD1 (5 bases). Germline V gives CDR1 ENHRY, CDR2 SYGVKD. Trimming stripped 6 bases from V and 3 bases from J, with 8 bases between. This CDR3 has 12 amino acids. This chain's CDR3 is CAISPTEETQYF. CDR3 coding DNA: TGTGCCATCAGCCCGACAGAAGAGACCCAGTACTTC.

This chain links TRBV5-6 with TRBJ2-1; TRBD2 matches at 10 bases. Germline lookup yields CDR1 SGHDT and CDR2 YYEEEE. The CDR3 spans 12 residues. The V segment lost 4 bases and the J segment 13 bases; nucleotides outside the gene matches: 5. CDR3 residues: CASSVTLAGQFF. For the CDR3, the DNA is TGTGCCAGCAGCGTCACACTAGCGGGACAGTTCTTC. Complete variable domain (other parts from reference TRBV5-6 and TRBJ2-1): DAGVTQSPTHLIKTRGQQVTLRCSPKSGHDTVSWYQQALGQGPQFIFQYYEEEERQRGNFPDRFSGHQFPNYSSELNVNALLLGDSALYLCASSVTLAGQFFGPGTRLTVL.

This chain links TRBV29-1 with TRBJ1-5; TRBD1 agrees at 7 bases. This CDR3 is 13 amino acids long. J gave up 5 bases and V 4 bases, and 5 bases lay outside the gene matches. Germline V CDR1 and CDR2: SQVTM, ANQGSEA. CDR3 loop: CSVVFDRDQPQHF. The CDR3 DNA is TGCAGCGTTGTCTTTGACAGGGATCAGCCCCAGCATTTT.

The J gene is TRBJ1-1, the V gene TRBV29-1, with 8 bases fitting TRBD1. V shed 6 bases and J 4 bases; nucleotides not matched to a gene: 7. Germline V gene sequence: CDR1 SQVTM, CDR2 ANQGSEA. The CDR3 covers 13 residues. CDR3: CSVRTGGGTEAFF. The DNA for the CDR3 is TGCAGCGTCCGAACAGGGGGGGGCACTGAAGCTTTCTTT.

The table lists this clone with a few counts. The chain recombines TRBV9 with TRBJ2-1, with 10 bases lining up with TRBD2. Germline lookup yields CDR1 SGDLS and CDR2 YYNGEE. The V segment lost 4 bases and the J segment 6 bases; nucleotides outside the gene matches: 4. The CDR3 is 14 amino acids. CDR3 coding DNA: TGTGCCAGCAGCCTTAGACTAGCGGGCAATGAGCAGTTCTTC. As protein: CASSLRLAGNEQFF.

DNA for the CDR3: TGTGCCAGCAGTTACGAAGACTACACCGAGCAGTACTTC. Its protein is CASSYEDYTEQYF. The rearrangement joins TRBV6-5 to TRBJ2-7; possible D gene TRBD2, 5 bases. The CDR3 contains 13 residues. The V and J ends lost 2 bases and 6 bases respectively, with 11 bases between them. CDR1 and CDR2 (germline): MNHEY, SVGAGI.

This chain connects TRBV29-1 to TRBJ2-1; 7 bases line up with TRBD2. J was trimmed by 7 bases and V by 7 bases; bases with no gene match: 16. Germline V lookup: CDR1 SQVTM, CDR2 ANQGSEA. The CDR3 runs 15 residues. The CDR3 bases are TGCAGCGGCGCTAGCGGAACAAGTGGGTCAAATGAGCAGTTCTTC. As protein: CSGASGTSGSNEQFF.

The chain has TRBV15 and TRBJ2-7; 9 bases fit TRBD2. This CDR3 comprises 16 residues. The trim removed 1 base at V and 2 bases at J, leaving 6 bases unmatched. Germline V gene data show CDR1 as LNHNV and CDR2 as YYDKDF (reference sequence). The CDR3 reads CATSRGGASGTYEQYF. CDR3 nucleotides: TGTGCCACCAGCAGAGGCGGGGCTAGCGGGACCTACGAGCAGTACTTC.

In this sample, this clone turned up a few times. The chain combines TRBV6-1 with TRBJ2-1; no clear D gene. Germline V gene sequence: CDR1 MNHNS, CDR2 SASEGT. V gave up 2 bases and J gave up 4 bases, with 9 bases separating them. This CDR3 is 14 amino acids long. CDR3 region: CASSELWQYNEQFF. The CDR3 nucleotides read TGTGCCAGCAGTGAATTGTGGCAGTACAATGAGCAGTTCTTC.

This clone turned up a few times. The J gene is TRBJ2-5, the V gene TRBV20-1, with D unclear. V dropped 8 bases and J dropped 4 bases, with 11 bases sitting between them. Germline values: CDR1 DFQATT, CDR2 SNEGSKA (reference sequence). The length of the CDR3 is 11 residues. This CDR3 is CSTPRGETQYF. The CDR3 DNA reads TGCAGTACCCCCCGAGGAGAGACCCAGTACTTC.

The gene calls are TRBV6-6 and TRBJ2-7; 7 nucleotides line up with TRBD2. There are 15 residues in the CDR3. Germline V CDR1 and CDR2: MNHNY, SVGAGI (reference sequence). Germline trimming cut 4 bases from V and 5 bases from J; bases unmatched to any gene: 11. CDR3 nucleotide sequence: TGTGCCAGCAGTTCTGGGGGGAGGGGAATAAACGAGCAGTACTTC. Protein: CASSSGGRGINEQYF.

This chain joins TRBV7-9 and TRBJ1-2, with D possibly matching TRBD1 (5 bases). The germline V gene encodes CDR1 SEHNR and CDR2 FQNEAQ (reference sequence). V was trimmed by 0 bases and J by 3 bases, leaving 14 bases between them. This CDR3 is built from 16 residues. CDR3 DNA sequence: TGTGCCAGCAGCTTAGCCCCGGGGGAGGGCCACTATGGCTACACCTTC. Protein: CASSLAPGEGHYGYTF.

The chain has TRBV28 and TRBJ2-1; 12 bases align to TRBD2. After removal of 6 bases from V and 7 bases from J, the junction contained 7 bases not matched to a gene. Germline CDR1 reads MDHEN; CDR2 reads SYDVKM. The CDR3 covers 15 residues. The CDR3 coding sequence is TGTGCCAGCAGCCTAGCGGGAGGGGGAGATAATGAGCAGTTCTTC. It codes for CASSLAGGGDNEQFF.

To note about this clone: This sample includes further DNA sequences coding for the same CDR3. CDR3 coding DNA: TGTGCCTGGAGTGGCCAGGGAGGTCAGCCCCAGCATTTT. Translation: CAWSGQGGQPQHF. The rearrangement joins TRBV30 to TRBJ1-5; perhaps TRBD1 as D (5 bases). Looked up from germline, CDR1 is GTSNPN and CDR2 is SVGIG (reference sequence). This CDR3 is 13 amino acids long. The ends were cut back, 1 base at V and 6 bases at J, with 10 bases in the middle.